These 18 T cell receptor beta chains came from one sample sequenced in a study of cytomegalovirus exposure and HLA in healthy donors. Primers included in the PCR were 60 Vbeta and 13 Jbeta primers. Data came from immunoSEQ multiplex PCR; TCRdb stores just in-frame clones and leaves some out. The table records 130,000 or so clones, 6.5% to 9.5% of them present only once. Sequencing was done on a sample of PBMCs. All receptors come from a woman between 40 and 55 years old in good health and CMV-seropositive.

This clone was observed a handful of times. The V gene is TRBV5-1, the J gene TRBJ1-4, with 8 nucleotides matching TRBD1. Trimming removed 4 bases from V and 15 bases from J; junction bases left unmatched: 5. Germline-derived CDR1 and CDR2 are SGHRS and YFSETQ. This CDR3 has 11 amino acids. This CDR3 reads CASSGRTGLFF. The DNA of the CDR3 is TGCGCCAGCAGCGGCCGGACAGGGTTGTTTTTT.

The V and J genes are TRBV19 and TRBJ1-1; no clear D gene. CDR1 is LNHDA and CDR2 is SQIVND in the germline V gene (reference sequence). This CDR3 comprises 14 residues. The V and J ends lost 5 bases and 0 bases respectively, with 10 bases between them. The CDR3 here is CASSLGLVNTEAFF. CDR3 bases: TGTGCCAGTAGTCTCGGACTTGTGAACACTGAAGCTTTCTTT.

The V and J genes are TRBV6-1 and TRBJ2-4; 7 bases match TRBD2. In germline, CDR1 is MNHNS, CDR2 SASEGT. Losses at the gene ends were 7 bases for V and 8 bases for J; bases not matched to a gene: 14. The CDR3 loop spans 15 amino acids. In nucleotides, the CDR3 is TGTGCCAGCACCCCGGGAGGCCCTCTCTACTACATTCAGTACTTC. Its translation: CASTPGGPLYYIQYF.

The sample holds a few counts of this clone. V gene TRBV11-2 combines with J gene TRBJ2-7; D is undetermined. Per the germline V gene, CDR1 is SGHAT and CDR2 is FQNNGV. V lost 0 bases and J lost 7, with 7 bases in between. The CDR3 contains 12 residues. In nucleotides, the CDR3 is TGTGCCAGCAGCTTAGATTCACGGGAGCAGTACTTC. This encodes CASSLDSREQYF.

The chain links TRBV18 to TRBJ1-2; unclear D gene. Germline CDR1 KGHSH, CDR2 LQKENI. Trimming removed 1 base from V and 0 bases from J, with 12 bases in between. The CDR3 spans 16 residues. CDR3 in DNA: TGTGCCAGCTCACCACTAACAGAGATCACTAACTATGGCTACACCTTC. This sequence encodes CASSPLTEITNYGYTF.

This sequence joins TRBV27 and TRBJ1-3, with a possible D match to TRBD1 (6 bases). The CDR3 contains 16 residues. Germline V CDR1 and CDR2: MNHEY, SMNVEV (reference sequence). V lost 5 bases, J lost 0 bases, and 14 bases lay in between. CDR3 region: CASSPQGLRSGNTIYF. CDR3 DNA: TGTGCCAGCAGTCCACAGGGCCTACGCTCTGGAAACACCATATATTTT.

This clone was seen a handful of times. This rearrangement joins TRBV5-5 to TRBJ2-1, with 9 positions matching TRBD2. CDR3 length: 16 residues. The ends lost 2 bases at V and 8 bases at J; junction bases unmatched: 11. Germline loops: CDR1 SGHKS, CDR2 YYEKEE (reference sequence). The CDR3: CASSFARGGPKDEQFF. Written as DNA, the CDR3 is TGTGCCAGCAGCTTCGCGCGGGGGGGCCCTAAGGATGAGCAGTTCTTC.

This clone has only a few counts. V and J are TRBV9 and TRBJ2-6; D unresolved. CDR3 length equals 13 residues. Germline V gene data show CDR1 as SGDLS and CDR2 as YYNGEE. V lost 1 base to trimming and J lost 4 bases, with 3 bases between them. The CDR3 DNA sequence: TGTGCCAGCAGCGTATCAGGGGCCAACGTCCTGACTTTC. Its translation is CASSVSGANVLTF. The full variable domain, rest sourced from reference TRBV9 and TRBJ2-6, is DSGVTQTPKHLITATGQRVTLRCSPRSGDLSVYWYQQSLDQGLQFLIQYYNGEERAKGNILERFSAQQFPDLHSELNLSSLELGDSALYFCASSVSGANVLTFGAGSRLTVL.

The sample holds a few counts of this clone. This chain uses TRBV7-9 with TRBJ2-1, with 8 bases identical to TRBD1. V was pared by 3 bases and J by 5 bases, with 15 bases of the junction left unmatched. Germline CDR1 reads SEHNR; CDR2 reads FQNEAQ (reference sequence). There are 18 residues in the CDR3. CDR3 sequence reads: CASSLWQGAGGLNNEQFF. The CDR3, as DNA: TGTGCCAGCAGCTTGTGGCAGGGGGCAGGTGGCCTTAACAATGAGCAGTTCTTC.

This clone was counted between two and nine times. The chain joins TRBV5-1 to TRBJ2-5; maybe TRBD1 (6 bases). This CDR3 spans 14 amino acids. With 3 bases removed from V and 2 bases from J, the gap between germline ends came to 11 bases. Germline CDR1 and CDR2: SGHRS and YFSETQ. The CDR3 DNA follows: TGCGCCAGCAGCTCCCGGGACACTCAAGAGACCCAGTACTTC. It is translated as CASSSRDTQETQYF.

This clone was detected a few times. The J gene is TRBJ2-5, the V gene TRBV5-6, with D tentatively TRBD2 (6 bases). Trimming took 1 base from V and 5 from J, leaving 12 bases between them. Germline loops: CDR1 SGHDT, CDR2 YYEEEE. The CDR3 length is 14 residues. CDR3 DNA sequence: TGTGCCAGCAGCTTGCGGGGGACCGCGGAGACCCAGTACTTC. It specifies CASSLRGTAETQYF.

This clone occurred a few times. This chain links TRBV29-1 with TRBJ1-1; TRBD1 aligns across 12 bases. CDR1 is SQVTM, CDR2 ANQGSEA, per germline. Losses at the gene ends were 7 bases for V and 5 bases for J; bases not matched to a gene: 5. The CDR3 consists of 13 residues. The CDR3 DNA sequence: TGCAGCGCGGGACAGGGGGCGGGAACTGAAGCTTTCTTT. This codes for CSAGQGAGTEAFF.

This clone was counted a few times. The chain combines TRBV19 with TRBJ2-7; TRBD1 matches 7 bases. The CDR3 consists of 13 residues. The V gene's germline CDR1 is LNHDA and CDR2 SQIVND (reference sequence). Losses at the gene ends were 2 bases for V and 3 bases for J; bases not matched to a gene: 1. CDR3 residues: CASSIRDSYEQYF. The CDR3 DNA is TGTGCCAGTAGTATACGGGACAGCTACGAGCAGTACTTC.

CDR3 in amino acids: CASSPGTTPTDTQYF. The CDR3 DNA follows: TGTGCCAGCAGCCCCGGGACTACCCCCACAGATACGCAGTATTTT. The gene calls are TRBV2 and TRBJ2-3, with 7 bases lining up with TRBD2. The CDR3 has 15 amino acids. The germline gives CDR1 SNHLY, CDR2 FYNNEI. Trimming took 6 bases from V and 2 from J; bases not matched to a gene: 8.

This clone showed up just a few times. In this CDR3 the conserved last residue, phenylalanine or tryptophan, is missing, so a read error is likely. CDR3 sequence: CAIRGTAYYGYTL. CDR3 DNA sequence: TGTGCCATCAGAGGGACAGCCTATTATGGCTACACCCTC. The chain carries TRBV10-3 and TRBJ1-2; 7 bases line up with TRBD1. CDR3 length: 13 amino acids. V lost 6 bases to trimming and J lost 5 bases; unmatched junction nucleotides: 6. Germline assignment: CDR1 ENHRY and CDR2 SYGVKD.

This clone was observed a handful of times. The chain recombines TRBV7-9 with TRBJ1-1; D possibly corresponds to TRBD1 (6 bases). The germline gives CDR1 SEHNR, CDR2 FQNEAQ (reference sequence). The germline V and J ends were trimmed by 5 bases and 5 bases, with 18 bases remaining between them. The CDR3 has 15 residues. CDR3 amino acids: CASSPRTPGETEAFF. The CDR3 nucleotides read TGTGCCAGCAGCCCTCGGACGCCAGGGGAGACTGAAGCTTTCTTT.

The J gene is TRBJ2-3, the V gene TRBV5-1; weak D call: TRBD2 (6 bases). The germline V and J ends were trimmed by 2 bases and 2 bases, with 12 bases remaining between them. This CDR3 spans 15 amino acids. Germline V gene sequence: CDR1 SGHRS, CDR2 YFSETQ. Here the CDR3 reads CASSFGGVLTDTQYF. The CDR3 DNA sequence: TGCGCCAGCAGCTTCGGCGGGGTGCTCACAGATACGCAGTATTTT.

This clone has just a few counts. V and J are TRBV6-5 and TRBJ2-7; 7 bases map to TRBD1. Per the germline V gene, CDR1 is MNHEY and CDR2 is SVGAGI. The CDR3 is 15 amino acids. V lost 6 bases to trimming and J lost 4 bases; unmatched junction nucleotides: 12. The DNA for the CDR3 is TGTGCCAGCAGCGCCGATCCGGGACAGAGTTACGAGCAGTACTTC. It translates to CASSADPGQSYEQYF.